The 14 T cell receptor beta chains given below trace back to one sample, sequenced in a study of blood T cell repertoires in COVID-19. The table came from immunoSEQ multiplex PCR; TCRdb's copy has only in-frame clones and leaves some out. Here the sample spans around 310,000 clones, roughly 89% being singletons. The specimen sequenced was PBMCs or T cells enriched from blood (not recorded which). These receptors were obtained from a woman between 25 and 40 years old who had recovered from COVID-19.

The chain has TRBV6-2 or TRBV6-3 and TRBJ1-5, with 10 bases aligning to TRBD1. CDR1 and CDR2 from the germline V gene are MNHEY and SVGEGT. V gave up 6 bases and J gave up 6 bases; unmatched junction bases: 8. This CDR3 is 15 amino acids long. CDR3 amino acids: CASSSGQGSSQPQHF. The CDR3 nucleotides are TGTGCCAGCAGCTCGGGACAGGGGTCAAGTCAGCCCCAGCATTTT.

The V and J genes are TRBV10-3 and TRBJ1-1; TRBD1 aligns across 11 bases. CDR3 length: 16 residues. The germline gives CDR1 ENHRY, CDR2 SYGVKD. Trimming at V came to 7 bases and at J to 6 bases, leaving 13 bases not matched to a gene. The CDR3 protein is CAINPNPGQGAAEAFF. DNA of the CDR3: TGTGCCATCAACCCGAACCCCGGACAGGGGGCCGCTGAAGCTTTCTTT.

The chain is built from TRBV19 and TRBJ2-7; 11 positions agree with TRBD2. This CDR3 comprises 13 residues. Losses at the gene ends were 8 bases for V and 4 bases for J; bases not matched to a gene: 4. Germline V gene lookup returns CDR1 LNHDA and CDR2 SQIVND (reference sequence). CDR3 region: CASGTSGSYEQYF. CDR3 DNA: TGTGCCAGTGGCACTAGCGGGAGTTACGAGCAGTACTTC.

This clone has just a few counts. This chain connects TRBV18 to TRBJ1-2; D may be TRBD1 (6 bases). Trimming removed 8 bases at V and 0 bases at J, with 13 bases between. Germline V gives CDR1 KGHSH, CDR2 LQKENI. The CDR3 extends over 14 amino acids. The CDR3 coding sequence is TGTGCCAGCACAGGGCAGGGCACTAACTATGGCTACACCTTC. Protein product: CASTGQGTNYGYTF. Filled out from reference TRBV18 and TRBJ1-2, the complete variable domain reads NAGVMQNPRHLVRRRGQEARLRCSPMKGHSHVYWYRQLPEEGLKFMVYLQKENIIDESGMPKERFSAEFPKEGPSILRIQQVVRGDSAAYFCASTGQGTNYGYTFGSGTRLTVV.

The chain joins TRBV3-1 (or the pseudogene TRBV3-2) to TRBJ2-1, with 12 bases that match TRBD2. CDR1 is LGHDT and CDR2 is YNNKEL in the germline V gene (reference sequence). The CDR3 has 14 residues. J was trimmed by 9 bases and V by 4 bases; bases with no gene match: 4. The chain's CDR3 is CASSLGLAGSEQFF. The CDR3 DNA sequence: TGTGCCAGCAGCCTAGGACTAGCGGGATCTGAGCAGTTCTTC.

This chain uses TRBV5-5 with TRBJ2-7, with 9 bases lining up with TRBD1. J gave up 3 bases and V 0 bases, and 4 bases lay outside the gene matches. The CDR3 extends over 15 amino acids. Germline values: CDR1 SGHKS, CDR2 YYEKEE (reference sequence). The CDR3 sequence: CASSLASGQGYEQYF. CDR3 coding DNA: TGTGCCAGCAGCTTGGCCTCGGGACAGGGCTACGAGCAGTACTTC.

This clone was detected a few times. V gene TRBV9 combines with J gene TRBJ2-4, with D possibly matching TRBD1 (5 bases). V lost 0 bases, J lost 7 bases, and 14 bases lay in between. This CDR3 spans 15 amino acids. Germline lookup yields CDR1 SGDLS and CDR2 YYNGEE. Here the CDR3 reads CASSVDDRGWNIQYF. The CDR3 region has the DNA TGTGCCAGCAGCGTAGACGACAGAGGATGGAACATTCAGTACTTC.

The CDR3 protein is CASSPKADRVHGYTF. The CDR3 coding sequence is TGTGCCAGCAGTCCGAAGGCGGACAGGGTACATGGCTACACCTTC. The V gene is TRBV28, the J gene TRBJ1-2; 8 bases map to TRBD1. There are 15 residues in the CDR3. The V gene end was trimmed by 5 bases and the J gene end by 6 bases; junction bases not matched to a gene: 11. Germline values: CDR1 MDHEN, CDR2 SYDVKM.

The CDR3 region has the DNA TGTGCCAGCAGCTTGTGCAAAGACGACATCACCGGGGAGCTGTTTTTT. Its translation is CASSLCKDDITGELFF. This sequence joins TRBV5-6 and TRBJ2-2; no firm D call. Trimming removed 1 base from V and 4 bases from J, with 14 bases in between. There are 16 residues in the CDR3. Germline loops: CDR1 SGHDT, CDR2 YYEEEE.

In nucleotides, the CDR3 is TGCAGCGTGACCGAACTAGCGGGAGAAAACTACAATGAGCAGTTCTTC. Its translation is CSVTELAGENYNEQFF. The chain employs TRBV29-1 and TRBJ2-1, with 11 bases identical to TRBD2. The CDR3 spans 16 residues. V was clipped by 6 bases and J by 3 bases; unmatched bases: 10. Germline lookup yields CDR1 SQVTM and CDR2 ANQGSEA.

This sequence joins TRBV2 and TRBJ1-3; D is unresolved. This CDR3 region has 17 residues. The V and J ends lost 4 bases and 0 bases respectively, with 16 bases between them. Germline lookup yields CDR1 SNHLY and CDR2 FYNNEI. CDR3 residues: CASSARITTYSGNTIYF. The CDR3 region has the DNA TGTGCCAGCAGTGCTAGAATTACTACCTACTCTGGAAACACCATATATTTT. The whole variable domain, remainder taken from reference TRBV2 and TRBJ1-3, is EPEVTQTPSHQVTQMGQEVILRCVPISNHLYFYWYRQILGQKVEFLVSFYNNEISEKSEIFDDQFSVERPDGSNFTLKIRSTKLEDSAMYFCASSARITTYSGNTIYFGEGSWLTVV.

The rearrangement links TRBV19 to TRBJ1-3; D not certain. Germline CDR1 LNHDA, CDR2 SQIVND (reference sequence). The CDR3 runs 15 residues. The V end was cut by 4 bases, the J end by 0 bases, with 10 bases between. The CDR3 coding sequence is TGTGCCAGTAGTACCCCCGCCGGCTCTGGAAACACCATATATTTT. It specifies CASSTPAGSGNTIYF.

V and J are TRBV28 and TRBJ2-1; TRBD2 matches at 8 bases. V shed 6 bases and J 8 bases; nucleotides not matched to a gene: 12. The germline V gene encodes CDR1 MDHEN and CDR2 SYDVKM. The CDR3 extends over 15 amino acids. CDR3 protein: CASRAGGEALDEQFF. The CDR3 nucleotides read TGTGCCAGCAGGGCGGGGGGAGAGGCTCTCGATGAGCAGTTCTTC.

This chain links TRBV7-9 with TRBJ2-1, with 15 bases identical to TRBD2. Looked up from germline, CDR1 is SEHNR and CDR2 is FQNEAQ (reference sequence). The junction had 9 bases not matched to a gene; V was cut back by 6 bases and J by 6 bases. This CDR3 is built from 17 residues. CDR3 amino acids: CASRPGLAGGPINEQFF. The CDR3 nucleotides are TGTGCCAGCAGACCTGGACTAGCGGGAGGGCCTATCAATGAGCAGTTCTTC. Full variable domain (outside the CDR3, taken from reference TRBV7-9 and TRBJ2-1): DTGVSQNPRHKITKRGQNVTFRCDPISEHNRLYWYRQTLGQGPEFLTYFQNEAQLEKSRLLSDRFSAERPKGSFSTLEIQRTEQGDSAMYLCASRPGLAGGPINEQFFGPGTRLTVL.